This section outlines one T cell receptor (beta chain) sequence together with its context. This sample was taken from a study of blood T cell repertoires in COVID-19. The wider study: COVID-19 samples from acute and convalescent phases originated in the United States, Italy and Spain. The cDNA or gDNA used as material had been derived from T cells, B-cell-depleted T cells, or PBMCs.

Methods used by the authors: Estimation of nucleated cell counts relied on the amplification of reference gene primers. The method was immunoSEQ multiplex PCR; TCRdb's version includes in-frame clones alone and lacks a portion of them. Clonal size and the V and J genes are those of that table, whereas D and trimming came from the DNA. The profile shows about 230,000 clones, roughly 88% of them singletons. Germline V gene data show CDR1 as MGHRA and CDR2 as YSYEKL. Deletions cut 0 bases from V and 6 bases from J, with 14 bases between. The CDR3 length is 16 residues. The V and J genes are TRBV4-1 and TRBJ1-4; unclear D gene. Material for sequencing was peripheral blood. This receptor was obtained from a man aged 35-49 years with acute or convalescent COVID-19. Written as DNA, the CDR3 is TGCGCCAGCAGCCAAGAAAGAGGATGGAACGATGAAAAACTGTTTTTT. Amino acid sequence: CASSQERGWNDEKLFF.